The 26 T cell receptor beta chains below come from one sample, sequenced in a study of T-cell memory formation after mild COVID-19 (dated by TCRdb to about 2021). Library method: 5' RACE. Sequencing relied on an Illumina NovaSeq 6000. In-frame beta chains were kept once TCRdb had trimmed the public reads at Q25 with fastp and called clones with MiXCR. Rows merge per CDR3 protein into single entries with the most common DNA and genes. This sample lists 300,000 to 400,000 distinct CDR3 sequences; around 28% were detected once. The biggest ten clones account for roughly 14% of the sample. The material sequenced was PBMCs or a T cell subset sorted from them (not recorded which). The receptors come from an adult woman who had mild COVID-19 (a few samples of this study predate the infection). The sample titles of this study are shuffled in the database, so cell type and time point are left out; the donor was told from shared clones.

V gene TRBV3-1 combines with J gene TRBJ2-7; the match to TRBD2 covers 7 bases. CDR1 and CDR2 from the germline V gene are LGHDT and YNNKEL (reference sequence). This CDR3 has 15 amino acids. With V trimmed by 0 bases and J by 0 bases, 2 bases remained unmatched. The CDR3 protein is CASSQDTGGSYEQYF. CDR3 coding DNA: TGTGCCAGCAGCCAAGACACGGGGGGCTCCTACGAGCAGTACTTC.

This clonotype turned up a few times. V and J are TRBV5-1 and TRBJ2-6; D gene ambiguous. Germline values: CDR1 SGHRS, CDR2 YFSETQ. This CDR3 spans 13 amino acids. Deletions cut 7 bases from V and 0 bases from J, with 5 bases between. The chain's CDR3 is CASGDSGANVLTF. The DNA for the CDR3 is TGCGCCAGCGGCGACTCTGGGGCCAACGTCCTGACTTTC.

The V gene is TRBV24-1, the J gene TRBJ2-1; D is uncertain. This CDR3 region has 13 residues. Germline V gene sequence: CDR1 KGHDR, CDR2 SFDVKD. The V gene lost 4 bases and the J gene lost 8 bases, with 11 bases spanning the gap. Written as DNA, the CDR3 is TGTGCCACCAGTGACGTACTGGGTCATGAGCAGTTCTTC. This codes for CATSDVLGHEQFF.

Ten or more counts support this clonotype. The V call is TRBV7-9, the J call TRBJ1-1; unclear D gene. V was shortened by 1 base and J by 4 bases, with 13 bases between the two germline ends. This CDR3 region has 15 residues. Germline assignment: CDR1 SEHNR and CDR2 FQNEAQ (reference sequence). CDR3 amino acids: CASSLGGSDGTEAFF. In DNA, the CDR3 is TGTGCCAGCAGCTTAGGAGGGTCGGACGGCACTGAAGCTTTCTTT.

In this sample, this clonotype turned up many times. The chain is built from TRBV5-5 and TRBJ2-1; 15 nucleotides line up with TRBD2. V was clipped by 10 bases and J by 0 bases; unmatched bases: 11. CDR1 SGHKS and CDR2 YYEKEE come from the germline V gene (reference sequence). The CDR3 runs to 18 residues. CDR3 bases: TGTGCCTCCTCGGGACTAGCGGGAGGCGTAAGCTCCTACAATGAGCAGTTCTTC. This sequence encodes CASSGLAGGVSSYNEQFF.

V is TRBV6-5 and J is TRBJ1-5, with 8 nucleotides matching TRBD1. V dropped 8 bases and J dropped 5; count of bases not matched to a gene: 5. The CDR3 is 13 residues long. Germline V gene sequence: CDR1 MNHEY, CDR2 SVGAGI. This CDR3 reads CASGMDRDQPQHF. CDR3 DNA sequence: TGTGCCAGCGGTATGGACAGGGATCAGCCCCAGCATTTT.

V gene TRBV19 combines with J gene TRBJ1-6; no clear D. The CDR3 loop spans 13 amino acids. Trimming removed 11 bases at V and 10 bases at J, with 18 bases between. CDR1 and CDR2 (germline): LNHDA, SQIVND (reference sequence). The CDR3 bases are TGTGCCCCCGTGATCGGGAAGGCGTCACCCCTCCACTTT. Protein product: CAPVIGKASPLHF. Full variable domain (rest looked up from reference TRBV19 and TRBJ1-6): DGGITQSPKYLFRKEGQNVTLSCEQNLNHDAMYWYRQDPGQGLRLIYYSQIVNDFQKGDIAEGYSVSREKKESFPLTVTSAQKNPTAFYLCAPVIGKASPLHFGNGTRLTVT.

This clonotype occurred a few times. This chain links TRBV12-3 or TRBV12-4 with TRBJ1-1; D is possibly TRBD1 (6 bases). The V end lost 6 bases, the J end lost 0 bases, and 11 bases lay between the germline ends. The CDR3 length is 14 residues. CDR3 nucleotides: TGTGCCAGCAGGAAGGGACACGTGAACACTGAAGCTTTCTTT. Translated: CASRKGHVNTEAFF.

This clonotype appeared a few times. The CDR3 loop reads CASSPFWGQGYTGELFF. In DNA, the CDR3 is TGTGCCAGCAGCCCATTTTGGGGACAGGGTTACACCGGGGAGCTGTTTTTT. The V call is TRBV3-1, the J call TRBJ2-2; TRBD1 aligns across 9 bases. In germline, CDR1 is LGHDT, CDR2 YNNKEL (reference sequence). V lost 4 bases and J lost 3; bases outside the gene matches: 9. CDR3 size: 17 residues.

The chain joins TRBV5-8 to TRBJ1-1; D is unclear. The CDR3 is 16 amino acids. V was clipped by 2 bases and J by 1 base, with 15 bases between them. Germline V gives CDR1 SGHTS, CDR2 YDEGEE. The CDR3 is CASSFRSGRGNTEAFF. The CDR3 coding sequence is TGTGCCAGCAGCTTTAGATCAGGACGAGGGAACACTGAAGCTTTCTTT.

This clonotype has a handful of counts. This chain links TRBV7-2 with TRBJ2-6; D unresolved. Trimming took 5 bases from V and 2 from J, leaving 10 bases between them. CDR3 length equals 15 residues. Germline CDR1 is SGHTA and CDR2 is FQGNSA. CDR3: CASSPEGAGANVLTF. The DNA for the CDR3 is TGTGCCAGCAGCCCCGAAGGTGCTGGGGCCAACGTCCTGACTTTC. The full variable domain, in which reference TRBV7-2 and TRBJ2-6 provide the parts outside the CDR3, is GAGVSQSPSNKVTEKGKDVELRCDPISGHTALYWYRQSLGQGLEFLIYFQGNSAPDKSGLPSDRFSAERTGGSVSTLTIQRTQQEDSAVYLCASSPEGAGANVLTFGAGSRLTVL.

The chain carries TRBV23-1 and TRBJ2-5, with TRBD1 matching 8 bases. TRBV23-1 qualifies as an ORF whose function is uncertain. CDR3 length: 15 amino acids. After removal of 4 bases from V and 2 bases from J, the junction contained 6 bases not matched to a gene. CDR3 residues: CASSRRTGWQETQYF. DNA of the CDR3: TGCGCCAGCAGTCGCAGGACAGGGTGGCAAGAGACCCAGTACTTC.

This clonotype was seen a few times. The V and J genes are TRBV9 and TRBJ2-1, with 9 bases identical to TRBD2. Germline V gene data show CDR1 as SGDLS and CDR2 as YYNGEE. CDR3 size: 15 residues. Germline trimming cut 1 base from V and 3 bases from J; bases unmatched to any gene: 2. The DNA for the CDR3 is TGTGCCAGCAGCGTACTAGCGGGGAGCTACAATGAGCAGTTCTTC. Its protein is CASSVLAGSYNEQFF. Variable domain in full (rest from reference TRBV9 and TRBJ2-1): DSGVTQTPKHLITATGQRVTLRCSPRSGDLSVYWYQQSLDQGLQFLIQYYNGEERAKGNILERFSAQQFPDLHSELNLSSLELGDSALYFCASSVLAGSYNEQFFGPGTRLTVL.

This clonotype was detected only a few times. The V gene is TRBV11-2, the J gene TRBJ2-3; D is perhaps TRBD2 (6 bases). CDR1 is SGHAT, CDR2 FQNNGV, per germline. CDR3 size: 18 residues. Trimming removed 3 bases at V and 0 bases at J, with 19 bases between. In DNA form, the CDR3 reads TGTGCCAGCAGCTTCGGGACTGATTATCTACCTAGCACAGATACGCAGTATTTT. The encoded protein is CASSFGTDYLPSTDTQYF.

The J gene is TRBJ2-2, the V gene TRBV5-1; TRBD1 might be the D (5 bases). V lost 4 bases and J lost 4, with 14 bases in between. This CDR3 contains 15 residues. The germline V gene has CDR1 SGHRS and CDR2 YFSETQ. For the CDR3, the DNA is TGCGCCAGCAGCGCACTGCAGGGTCCCACCGGGGAGCTGTTTTTT. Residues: CASSALQGPTGELFF.

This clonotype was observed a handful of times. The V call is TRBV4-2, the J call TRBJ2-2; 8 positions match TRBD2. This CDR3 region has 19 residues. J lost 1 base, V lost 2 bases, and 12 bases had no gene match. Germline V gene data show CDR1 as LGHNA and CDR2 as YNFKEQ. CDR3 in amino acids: CASSQRVSSSGRNTGELFF. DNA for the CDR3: TGTGCCAGCAGCCAACGAGTCTCATCTAGCGGGCGGAACACCGGGGAGCTGTTTTTT.

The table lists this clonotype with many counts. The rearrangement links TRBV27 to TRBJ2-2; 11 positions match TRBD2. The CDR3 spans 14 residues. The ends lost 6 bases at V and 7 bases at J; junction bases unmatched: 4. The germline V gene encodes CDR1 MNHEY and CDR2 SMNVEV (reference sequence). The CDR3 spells CASRLAGADGELFF. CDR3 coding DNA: TGTGCCAGCAGACTAGCGGGAGCGGACGGGGAGCTGTTTTTT.

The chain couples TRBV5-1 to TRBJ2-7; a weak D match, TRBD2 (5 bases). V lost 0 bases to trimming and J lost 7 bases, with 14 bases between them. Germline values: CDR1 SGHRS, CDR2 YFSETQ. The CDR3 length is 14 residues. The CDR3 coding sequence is TGCGCCAGCAGCTTGGCCCCATCTACGGGGGAGCAGTACTTC. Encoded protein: CASSLAPSTGEQYF.

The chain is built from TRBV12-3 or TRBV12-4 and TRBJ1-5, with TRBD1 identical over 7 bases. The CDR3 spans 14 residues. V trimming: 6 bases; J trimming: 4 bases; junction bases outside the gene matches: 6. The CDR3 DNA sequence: TGTGCCAGCAGCTCCGGGACAGCTAATCAGCCCCAGCATTTT. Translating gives CASSSGTANQPQHF.

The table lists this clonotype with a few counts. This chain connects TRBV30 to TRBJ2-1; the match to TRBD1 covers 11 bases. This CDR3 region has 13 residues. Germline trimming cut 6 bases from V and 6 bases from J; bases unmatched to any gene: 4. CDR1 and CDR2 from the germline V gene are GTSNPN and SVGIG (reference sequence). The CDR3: CACPGTGGNEQFF. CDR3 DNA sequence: TGTGCCTGCCCCGGGACAGGGGGCAATGAGCAGTTCTTC. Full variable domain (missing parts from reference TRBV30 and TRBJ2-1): SQTIHQWPATLVQPVGSPLSLECTVEGTSNPNLYWYRQAAGRGLQLLFYSVGIGQISSEVPQNLSASRPQDRQFILSSKKLLLSDSGFYLCACPGTGGNEQFFGPGTRLTVL.

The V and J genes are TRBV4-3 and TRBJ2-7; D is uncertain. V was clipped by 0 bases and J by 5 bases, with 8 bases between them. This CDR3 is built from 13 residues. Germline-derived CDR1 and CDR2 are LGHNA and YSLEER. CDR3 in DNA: TGCGCCAGCAGCCAAGAAAAGGGCGACGAGCAGTACTTC. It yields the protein CASSQEKGDEQYF.

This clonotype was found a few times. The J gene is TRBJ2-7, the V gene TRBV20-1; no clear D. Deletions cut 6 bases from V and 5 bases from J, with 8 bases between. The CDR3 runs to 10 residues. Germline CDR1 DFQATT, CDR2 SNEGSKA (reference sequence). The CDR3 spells CSAPYDEQYF. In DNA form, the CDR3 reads TGCAGTGCCCCCTACGACGAGCAGTACTTC.

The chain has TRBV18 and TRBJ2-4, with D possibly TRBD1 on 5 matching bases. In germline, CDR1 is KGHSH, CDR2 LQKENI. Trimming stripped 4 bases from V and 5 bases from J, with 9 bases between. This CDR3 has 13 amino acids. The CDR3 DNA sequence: TGTGCCAGCTCACAGGGGCCCGAAAACATTCAGTACTTC. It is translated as CASSQGPENIQYF. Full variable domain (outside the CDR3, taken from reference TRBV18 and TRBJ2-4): NAGVMQNPRHLVRRRGQEARLRCSPMKGHSHVYWYRQLPEEGLKFMVYLQKENIIDESGMPKERFSAEFPKEGPSILRIQQVVRGDSAAYFCASSQGPENIQYFGAGTRLSVL.

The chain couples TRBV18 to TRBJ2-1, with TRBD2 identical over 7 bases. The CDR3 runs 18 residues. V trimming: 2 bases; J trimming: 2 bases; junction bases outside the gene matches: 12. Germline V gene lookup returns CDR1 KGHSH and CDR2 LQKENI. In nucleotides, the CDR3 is TGTGCCAGCTCACCAATAAGGGCTAGCGGAGTTACCTACAATGAGCAGTTCTTC. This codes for CASSPIRASGVTYNEQFF.

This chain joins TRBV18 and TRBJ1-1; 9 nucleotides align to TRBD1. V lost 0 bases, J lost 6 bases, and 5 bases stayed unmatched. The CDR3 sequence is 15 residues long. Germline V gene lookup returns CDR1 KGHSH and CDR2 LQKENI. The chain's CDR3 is CASSPPGQGWAEAFF. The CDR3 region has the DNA TGTGCCAGCTCACCACCCGGACAGGGGTGGGCTGAAGCTTTCTTT.

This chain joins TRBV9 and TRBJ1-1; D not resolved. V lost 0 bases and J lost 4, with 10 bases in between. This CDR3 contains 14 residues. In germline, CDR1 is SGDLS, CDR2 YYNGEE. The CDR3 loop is CASSVALLGTEAFF. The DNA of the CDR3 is TGTGCCAGCAGCGTAGCCCTGCTCGGCACTGAAGCTTTCTTT.